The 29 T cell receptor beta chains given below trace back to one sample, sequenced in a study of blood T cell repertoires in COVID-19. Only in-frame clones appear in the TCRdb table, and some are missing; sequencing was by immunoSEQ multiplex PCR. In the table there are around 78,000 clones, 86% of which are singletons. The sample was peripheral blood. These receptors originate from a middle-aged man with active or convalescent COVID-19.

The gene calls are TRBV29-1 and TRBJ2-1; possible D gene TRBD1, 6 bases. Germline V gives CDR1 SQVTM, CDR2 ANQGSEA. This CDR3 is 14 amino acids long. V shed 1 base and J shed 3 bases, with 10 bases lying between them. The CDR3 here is CSVEGRGDYNEQFF. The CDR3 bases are TGCAGCGTTGAAGGCAGGGGAGACTACAATGAGCAGTTCTTC.

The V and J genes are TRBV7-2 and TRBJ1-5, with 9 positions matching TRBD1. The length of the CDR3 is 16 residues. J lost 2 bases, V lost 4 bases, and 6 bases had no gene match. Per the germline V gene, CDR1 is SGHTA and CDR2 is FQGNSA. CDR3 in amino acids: CASSSQGAMGNQPQHF. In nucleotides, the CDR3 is TGTGCCAGCAGCTCACAGGGGGCTATGGGCAATCAGCCCCAGCATTTT.

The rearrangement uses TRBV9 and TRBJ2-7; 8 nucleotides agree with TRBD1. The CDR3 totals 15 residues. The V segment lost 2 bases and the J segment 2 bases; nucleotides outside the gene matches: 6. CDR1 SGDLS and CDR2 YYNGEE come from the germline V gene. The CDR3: CASSVGQGDPYEQYF. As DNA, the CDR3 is TGTGCCAGCAGCGTCGGACAGGGTGACCCCTACGAGCAGTACTTC. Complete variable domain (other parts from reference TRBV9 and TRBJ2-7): DSGVTQTPKHLITATGQRVTLRCSPRSGDLSVYWYQQSLDQGLQFLIQYYNGEERAKGNILERFSAQQFPDLHSELNLSSLELGDSALYFCASSVGQGDPYEQYFGPGTRLTVT.

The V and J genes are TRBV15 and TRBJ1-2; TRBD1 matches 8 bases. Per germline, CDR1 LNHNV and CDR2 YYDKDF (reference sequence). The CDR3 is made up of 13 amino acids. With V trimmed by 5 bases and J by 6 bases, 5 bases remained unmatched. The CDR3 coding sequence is TGTGCCACCAGCGGAACAGGGGGTAATGGCTACACCTTC. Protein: CATSGTGGNGYTF.

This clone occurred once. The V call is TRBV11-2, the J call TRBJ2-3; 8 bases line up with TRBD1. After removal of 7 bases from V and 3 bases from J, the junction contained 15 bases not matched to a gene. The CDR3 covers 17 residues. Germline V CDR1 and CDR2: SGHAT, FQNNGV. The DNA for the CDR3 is TGTGCCAGCACTACCTATGGGCAGGGGGCGGGTACAGATACGCAGTATTTT. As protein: CASTTYGQGAGTDTQYF. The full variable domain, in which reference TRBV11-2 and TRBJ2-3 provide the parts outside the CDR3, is EAGVAQSPRYKIIEKRQSVAFWCNPISGHATLYWYQQILGQGPKLLIQFQNNGVVDDSQLPKDRFSAERLKGVDSTLKIQPAKLEDSAVYLCASTTYGQGAGTDTQYFGPGTRLTVL.

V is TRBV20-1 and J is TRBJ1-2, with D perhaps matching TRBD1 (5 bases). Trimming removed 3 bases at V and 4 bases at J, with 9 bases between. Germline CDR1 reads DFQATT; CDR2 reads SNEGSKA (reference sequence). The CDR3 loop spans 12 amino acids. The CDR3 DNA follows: TGCAGTGCTAGTTTCGGGGGCTATGGCTACACCTTC. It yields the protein CSASFGGYGYTF.

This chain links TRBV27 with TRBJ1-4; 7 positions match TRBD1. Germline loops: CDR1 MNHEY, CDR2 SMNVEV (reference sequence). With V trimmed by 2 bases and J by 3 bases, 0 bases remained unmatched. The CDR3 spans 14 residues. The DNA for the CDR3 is TGTGCCAGCAGTTTAGGACAGGCTAATGAAAAACTGTTTTTT. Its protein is CASSLGQANEKLFF.

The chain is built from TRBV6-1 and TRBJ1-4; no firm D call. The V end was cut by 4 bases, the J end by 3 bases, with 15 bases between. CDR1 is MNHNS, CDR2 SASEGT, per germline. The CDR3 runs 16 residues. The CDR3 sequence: CASSVFPGNPNEKLFF. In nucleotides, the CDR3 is TGTGCCAGCAGTGTCTTCCCCGGGAATCCTAATGAAAAACTGTTTTTT.

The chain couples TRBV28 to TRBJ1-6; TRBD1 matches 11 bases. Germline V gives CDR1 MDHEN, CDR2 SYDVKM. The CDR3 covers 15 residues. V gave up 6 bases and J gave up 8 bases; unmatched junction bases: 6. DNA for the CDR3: TGTGCCAGCAGAGAGGACAGGGGGCCTTATTCACCCCTCCACTTT. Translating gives CASREDRGPYSPLHF.

CDR3 nucleotide sequence: TGTGCCAGTAGAAGAGACAGCTCCCCCTACGAGCAGTACTTC. This codes for CASRRDSSPYEQYF. V usage is TRBV19 and J usage is TRBJ2-7, with a tentative D call TRBD1 (5 bases). The CDR3 loop spans 14 amino acids. The V and J ends lost 6 bases and 2 bases respectively, with 14 bases between them. The germline gives CDR1 LNHDA, CDR2 SQIVND (reference sequence).

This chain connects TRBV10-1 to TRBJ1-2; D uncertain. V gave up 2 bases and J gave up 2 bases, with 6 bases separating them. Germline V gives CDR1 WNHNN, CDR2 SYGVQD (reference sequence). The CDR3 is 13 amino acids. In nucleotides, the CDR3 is TGCGCCAGCAGTGAGGGACTGAACTATGGCTACACCTTC. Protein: CASSEGLNYGYTF.

CDR3: CATSDPFGYTF. CDR3 in DNA: TGTGCCACCAGTGATCCCTTTGGCTACACCTTC. The chain carries TRBV24-1 and TRBJ1-2; D gene unclear. Trimming left V 3 bases short and J 7 bases short, with 5 bases between. Per germline, CDR1 KGHDR and CDR2 SFDVKD. The CDR3 length is 11 residues.

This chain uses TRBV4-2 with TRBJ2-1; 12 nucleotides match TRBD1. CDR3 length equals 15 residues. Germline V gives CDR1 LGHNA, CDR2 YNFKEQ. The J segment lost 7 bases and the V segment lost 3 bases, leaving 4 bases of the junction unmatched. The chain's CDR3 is CASSHGTGGRNEQFF. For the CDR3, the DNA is TGTGCCAGCAGCCACGGGACAGGGGGCAGGAATGAGCAGTTCTTC.

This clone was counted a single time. The CDR3 nucleotides are TGTGCCACTTCGTACAGTCAGCCCCAGCATTTT. Protein sequence: CATSYSQPQHF. The chain links TRBV28 to TRBJ1-5; no definite D call. V was cut by 10 bases and J by 6 bases, with 10 bases left in between. This CDR3 region has 11 residues. Germline CDR1 is MDHEN and CDR2 is SYDVKM.

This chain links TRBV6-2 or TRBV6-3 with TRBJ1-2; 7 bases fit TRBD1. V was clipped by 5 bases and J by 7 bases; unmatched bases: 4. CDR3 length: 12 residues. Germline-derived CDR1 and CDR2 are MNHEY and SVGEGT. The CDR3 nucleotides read TGTGCCAGCAGTAGCACAGGGGCTGGCTACACCTTC. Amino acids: CASSSTGAGYTF.

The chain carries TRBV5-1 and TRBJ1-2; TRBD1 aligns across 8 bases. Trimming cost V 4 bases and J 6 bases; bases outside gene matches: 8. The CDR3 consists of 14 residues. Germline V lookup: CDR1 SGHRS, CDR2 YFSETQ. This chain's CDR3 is CASSGMAGGNGYTF. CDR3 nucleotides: TGCGCCAGCAGCGGAATGGCAGGGGGCAATGGCTACACCTTC.

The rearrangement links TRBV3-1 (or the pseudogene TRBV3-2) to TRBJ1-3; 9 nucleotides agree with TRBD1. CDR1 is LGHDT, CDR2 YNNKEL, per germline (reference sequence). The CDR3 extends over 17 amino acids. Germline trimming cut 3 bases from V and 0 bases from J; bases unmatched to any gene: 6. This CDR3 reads CASSQPQTGGSGNTIYF. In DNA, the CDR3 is TGTGCCAGCAGCCAGCCACAGACAGGGGGCTCTGGAAACACCATATATTTT.

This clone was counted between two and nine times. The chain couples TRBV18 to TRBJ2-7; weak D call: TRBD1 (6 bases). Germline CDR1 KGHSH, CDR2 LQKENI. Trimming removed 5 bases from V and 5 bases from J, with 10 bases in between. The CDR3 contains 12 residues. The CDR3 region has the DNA TGTGCCAGCTCAGGACAGCCCCACGAGCAGTACTTC. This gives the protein CASSGQPHEQYF.

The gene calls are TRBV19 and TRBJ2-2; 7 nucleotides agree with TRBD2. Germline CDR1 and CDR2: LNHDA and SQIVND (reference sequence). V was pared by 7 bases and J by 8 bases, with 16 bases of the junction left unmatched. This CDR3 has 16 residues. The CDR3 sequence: CASTPGRGVSPGELFF. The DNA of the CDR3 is TGTGCCAGTACCCCGGGCCGGGGGGTTTCTCCTGGGGAGCTGTTTTTT.

The CDR3 sequence: CASSKASYRDRLGYEQYF. For the CDR3, the DNA is TGTGCCAGCAGCAAAGCCTCATACCGGGACAGGCTAGGCTACGAGCAGTACTTC. V gene TRBV21-1 combines with J gene TRBJ2-7; the D call TRBD1 from the table was never checked on the DNA. TRBV21-1 is a pseudogene. The CDR3 totals 18 residues.

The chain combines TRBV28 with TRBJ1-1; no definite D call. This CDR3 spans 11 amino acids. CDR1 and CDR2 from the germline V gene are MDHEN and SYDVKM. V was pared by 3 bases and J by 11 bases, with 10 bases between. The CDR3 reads CASSFALGAFF. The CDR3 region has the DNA TGTGCCAGCAGTTTCGCACTGGGCGCTTTCTTT. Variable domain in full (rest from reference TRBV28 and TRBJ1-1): DVKVTQSSRYLVKRTGEKVFLECVQDMDHENMFWYRQDPGLGLRLIYFSYDVKMKEKGDIPEGYSVSREKKERFSLILESASTNQTSMYLCASSFALGAFFGQGTRLTVV.

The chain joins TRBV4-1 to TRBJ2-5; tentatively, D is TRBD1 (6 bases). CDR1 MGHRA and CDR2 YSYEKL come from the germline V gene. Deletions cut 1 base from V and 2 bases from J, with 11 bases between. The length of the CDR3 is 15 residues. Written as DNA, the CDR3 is TGCGCCAGCAGCCAAGCCAGGGACATACAAGAGACCCAGTACTTC. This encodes CASSQARDIQETQYF.

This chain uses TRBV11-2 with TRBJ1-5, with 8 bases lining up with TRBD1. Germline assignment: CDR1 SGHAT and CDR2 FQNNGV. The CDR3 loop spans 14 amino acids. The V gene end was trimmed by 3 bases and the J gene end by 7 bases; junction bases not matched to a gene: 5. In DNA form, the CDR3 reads TGTGCCAGCAGCTTGGACAGGGAAGGCCAGCCCCAGCATTTT. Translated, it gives CASSLDREGQPQHF.

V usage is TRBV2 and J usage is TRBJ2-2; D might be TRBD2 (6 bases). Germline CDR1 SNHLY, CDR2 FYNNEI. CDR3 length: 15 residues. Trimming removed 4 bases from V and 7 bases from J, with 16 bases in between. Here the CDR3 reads CASSVVRGSVGELFF. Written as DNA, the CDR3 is TGTGCCAGCAGTGTTGTTCGGGGGTCGGTCGGGGAGCTGTTTTTT.

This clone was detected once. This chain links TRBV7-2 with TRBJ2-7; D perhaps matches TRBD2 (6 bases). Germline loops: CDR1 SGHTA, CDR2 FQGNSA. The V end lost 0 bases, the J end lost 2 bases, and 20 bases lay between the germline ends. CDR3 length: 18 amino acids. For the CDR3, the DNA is TGTGCCAGCAGCTTAGCGAGGGCGGGGCTAGCTGGGACCTACGAGCAGTACTTC. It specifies CASSLARAGLAGTYEQYF.

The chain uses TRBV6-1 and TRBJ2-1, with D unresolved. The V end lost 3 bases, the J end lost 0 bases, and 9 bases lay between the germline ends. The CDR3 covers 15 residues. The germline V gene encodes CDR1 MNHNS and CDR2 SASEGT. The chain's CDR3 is CASSEQSGSYNEQFF. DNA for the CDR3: TGTGCCAGCAGTGAGCAGTCGGGCTCCTACAATGAGCAGTTCTTC.

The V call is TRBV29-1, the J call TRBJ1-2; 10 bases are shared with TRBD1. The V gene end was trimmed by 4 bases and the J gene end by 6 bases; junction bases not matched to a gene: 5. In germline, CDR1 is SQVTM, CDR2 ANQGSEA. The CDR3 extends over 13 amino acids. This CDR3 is CSVADRGRDGYTF. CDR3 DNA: TGCAGCGTTGCGGACAGGGGGAGGGATGGCTACACCTTC.

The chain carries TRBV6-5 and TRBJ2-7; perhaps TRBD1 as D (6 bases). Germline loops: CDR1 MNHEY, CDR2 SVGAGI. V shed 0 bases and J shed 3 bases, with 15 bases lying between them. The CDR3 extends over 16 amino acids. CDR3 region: CASSYSDPGDNYEQYF. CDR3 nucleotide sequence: TGTGCCAGCAGTTACTCCGATCCCGGGGACAACTACGAGCAGTACTTC.

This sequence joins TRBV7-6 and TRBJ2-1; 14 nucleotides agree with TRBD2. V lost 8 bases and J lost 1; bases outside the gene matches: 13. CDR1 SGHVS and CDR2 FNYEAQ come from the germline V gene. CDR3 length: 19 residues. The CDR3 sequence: CASGPQVGLAGVSYNEQFF. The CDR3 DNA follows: TGTGCCAGCGGACCTCAGGTGGGACTAGCGGGAGTGTCCTACAATGAGCAGTTCTTC.